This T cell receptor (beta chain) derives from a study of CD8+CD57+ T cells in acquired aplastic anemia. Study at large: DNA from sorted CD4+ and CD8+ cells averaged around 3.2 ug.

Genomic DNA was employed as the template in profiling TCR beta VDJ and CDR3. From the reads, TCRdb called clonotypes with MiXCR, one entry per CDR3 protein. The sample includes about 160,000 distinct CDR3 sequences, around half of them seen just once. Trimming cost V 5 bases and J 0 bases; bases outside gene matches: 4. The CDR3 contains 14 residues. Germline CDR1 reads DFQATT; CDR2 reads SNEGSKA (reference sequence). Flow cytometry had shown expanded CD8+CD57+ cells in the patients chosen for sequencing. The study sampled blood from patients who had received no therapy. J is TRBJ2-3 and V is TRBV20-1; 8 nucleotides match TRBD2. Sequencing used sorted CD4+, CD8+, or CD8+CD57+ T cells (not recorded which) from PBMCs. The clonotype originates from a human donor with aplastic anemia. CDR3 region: CSAGSGVSTDTQYF. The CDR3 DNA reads TGCAGTGCTGGTAGCGGGGTGAGCACAGATACGCAGTATTTT.